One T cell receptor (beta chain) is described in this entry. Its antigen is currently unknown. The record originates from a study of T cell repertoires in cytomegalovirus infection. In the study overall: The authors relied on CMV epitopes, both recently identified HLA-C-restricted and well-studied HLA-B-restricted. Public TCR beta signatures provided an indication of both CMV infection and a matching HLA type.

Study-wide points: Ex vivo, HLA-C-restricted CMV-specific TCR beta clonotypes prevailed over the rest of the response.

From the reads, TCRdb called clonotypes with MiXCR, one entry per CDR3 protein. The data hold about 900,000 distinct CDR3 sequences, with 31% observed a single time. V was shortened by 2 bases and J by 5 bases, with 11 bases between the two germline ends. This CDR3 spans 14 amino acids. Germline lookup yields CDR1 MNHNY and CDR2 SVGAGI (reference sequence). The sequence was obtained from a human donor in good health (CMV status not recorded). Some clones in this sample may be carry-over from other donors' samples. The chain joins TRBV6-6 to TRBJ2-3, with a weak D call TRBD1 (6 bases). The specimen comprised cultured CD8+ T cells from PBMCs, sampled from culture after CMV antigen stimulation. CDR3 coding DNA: TGTGCCAGCAGTTACGAACAGGGTAGAGATACGCAGTATTTT. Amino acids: CASSYEQGRDTQYF.